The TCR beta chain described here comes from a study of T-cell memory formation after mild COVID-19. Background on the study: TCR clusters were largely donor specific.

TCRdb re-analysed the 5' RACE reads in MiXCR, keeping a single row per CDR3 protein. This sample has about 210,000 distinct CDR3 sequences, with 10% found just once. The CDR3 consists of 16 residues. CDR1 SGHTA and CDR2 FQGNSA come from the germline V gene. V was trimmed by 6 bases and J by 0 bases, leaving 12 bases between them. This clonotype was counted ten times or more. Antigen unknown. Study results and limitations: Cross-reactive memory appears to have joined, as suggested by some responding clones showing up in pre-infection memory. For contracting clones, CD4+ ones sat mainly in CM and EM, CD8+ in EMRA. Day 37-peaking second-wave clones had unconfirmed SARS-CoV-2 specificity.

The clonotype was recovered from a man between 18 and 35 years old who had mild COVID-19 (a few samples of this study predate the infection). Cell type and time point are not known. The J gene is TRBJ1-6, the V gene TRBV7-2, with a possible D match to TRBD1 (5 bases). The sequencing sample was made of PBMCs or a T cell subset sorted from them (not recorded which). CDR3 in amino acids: CASSSGPASYNSPLHF. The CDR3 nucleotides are TGTGCCAGCAGTTCGGGGCCCGCCTCCTATAATTCACCCCTCCACTTT.